This entry is about one T cell receptor beta chain. Antigen: not known. The PCR used 60 Vbeta and 13 Jbeta primers. The method was immunoSEQ multiplex PCR; TCRdb's version includes in-frame clones alone and lacks a portion of them. The sample has 100,000 to 150,000 clones; 64% are singletons. CDR1 is KGHSH and CDR2 is LQKENI in the germline V gene. This CDR3 spans 15 amino acids. Trimming took 8 bases from V and 5 from J; bases not matched to a gene: 11. This sample stems from a study of cytomegalovirus exposure and HLA in healthy donors. Overall study: Previous work identified around 120 million unique TCR beta sequences from around 200 million T cells. Among the 300 to 500 donors who were genotyped, approximately 76% fell in the genetic ancestry cluster that is associated with self-reported Caucasian donors.

Study results and limitations: Looking again later, the authors saw that most CMV-associated TCR beta chains seemed HLA-restricted. Most likely, a cluster of highly shared sequence variants arose as a sequencing artifact.

J is TRBJ1-1 and V is TRBV18; 10 bases are a match to TRBD1. The clonotype comes from a woman in her forties in good health and CMV-seronegative. The sample consisted of PBMCs. Here the CDR3 reads CASTGQGRMGTEAFF. As DNA, the CDR3 is TGTGCCAGCACGGGACAGGGGAGGATGGGGACTGAAGCTTTCTTT.